Each of the 17 T cell receptor beta chains below was sequenced from the same sample in a study of identical twins. TCRdb redid the calling of the 5' RACE reads with MiXCR, one entry per CDR3 protein. Of 150,000 or so distinct CDR3 sequences listed, around 3.6% are singletons. Sequencing was carried out using memory T cells sorted from blood. Source of these receptors: a young man in good health.

The table lists this clonotype with many counts. The CDR3 region is CSVVRGLAGGLNEQFF. In DNA form, the CDR3 reads TGCAGCGTTGTTAGGGGACTAGCGGGAGGGTTAAATGAGCAGTTCTTC. This rearrangement joins TRBV29-1 to TRBJ2-1; 16 nucleotides align to TRBD2. The CDR3 spans 16 residues. Germline V gene data show CDR1 as SQVTM and CDR2 as ANQGSEA. The J segment lost 7 bases and the V segment lost 4 bases, leaving 7 bases of the junction unmatched.

This clonotype showed up just a few times. The rearrangement links TRBV27 to TRBJ2-1; 8 nucleotides agree with TRBD2. The CDR3 covers 13 residues. J was trimmed by 8 bases and V by 3 bases; bases with no gene match: 3. Germline CDR1 is MNHEY and CDR2 is SMNVEV (reference sequence). CDR3 region: CASSFREGDEQFF. Here the CDR3 DNA reads TGTGCCAGCAGTTTCCGGGAGGGGGATGAGCAGTTCTTC.

In this sample, this clonotype turned up many times. DNA for the CDR3: TGTGCCAGCAGTTTACGGGCCAGGGGAATATCGAGGGGAGGTAGTGAGCAGTTCTTC. This encodes CASSLRARGISRGGSEQFF. The chain combines TRBV12-3 or TRBV12-4 with TRBJ2-1; TRBD1 or TRBD2 may be the D gene (6 bases each). The CDR3 runs to 19 residues. V lost 2 bases and J 9 bases, leaving 29 bases between the germline ends.

This clonotype was detected many times. The CDR3 DNA reads as TGTGCCAGCAGTTCCTTCATCCTTACTAGCCGCCAAGAGACCCAGTACTTC. Translating gives CASSSFILTSRQETQYF. V usage is TRBV6-5 and J usage is TRBJ2-5; possible D gene TRBD2, 6 bases. Germline V gene data show CDR1 as MNHEY and CDR2 as SVGAGI. The CDR3 is 17 amino acids. Trimming removed 4 bases at V and 1 base at J, with 19 bases between.

The chain has TRBV5-4 and TRBJ2-1; TRBD2 matches at 13 bases. V was clipped by 4 bases and J by 8 bases; unmatched bases: 12. Looked up from germline, CDR1 is SGHNT and CDR2 is YYREEE (reference sequence). The CDR3 extends over 17 amino acids. CDR3 DNA sequence: TGTGCCAGCAGCACTTCGACCGGGACTAGCGGGACTTATGAGCAGTTCTTC. It is translated as CASSTSTGTSGTYEQFF.

At least ten counts were recorded for this clonotype. This chain links TRBV12-3 or TRBV12-4 with TRBJ1-4; 9 bases align to TRBD1. The CDR3 sequence is 16 residues long. The junction had 6 bases not matched to a gene; V was cut back by 4 bases and J by 3 bases. CDR3 sequence: CASSSGQGDSNEKLFF. The CDR3, as DNA: TGTGCCAGCAGTTCGGGACAGGGAGATTCTAATGAAAAACTGTTTTTT.

This clonotype was counted at least ten times. The chain combines TRBV5-6 with TRBJ2-7; no clear D. This CDR3 is built from 12 residues. V lost 4 bases to trimming and J lost 6 bases, with 11 bases between them. CDR1 and CDR2 from the germline V gene are SGHDT and YYEEEE. The CDR3 coding sequence is TGTGCCAGCAGCACTATGAGGAGCGAGCAGTACTTC. Its translation: CASSTMRSEQYF.

This clonotype came up many times. V is TRBV6-1 and J is TRBJ1-2; 7 nucleotides agree with TRBD1. This CDR3 contains 16 residues. CDR1 and CDR2 from the germline V gene are MNHNS and SASEGT. Germline trimming cut 5 bases from V and 5 bases from J; bases unmatched to any gene: 14. In DNA form, the CDR3 reads TGTGCCAGCAGTAGGACAGGTTTCGACCAATTGTATGGCTACACCTTC. It yields the protein CASSRTGFDQLYGYTF.

The table lists this clonotype with many counts. The rearrangement links TRBV27 to TRBJ2-2; TRBD1 aligns across 7 bases. The CDR3 totals 14 residues. The junction had 4 bases not matched to a gene; V was cut back by 7 bases and J by 2 bases. From germline, CDR1 is MNHEY and CDR2 SMNVEV (reference sequence). CDR3 loop: CASTHRGNTGELFF. Written as DNA, the CDR3 is TGTGCCAGCACCCACAGGGGTAACACCGGGGAGCTGTTTTTT.

This clonotype was seen many times. The chain couples TRBV20-1 to TRBJ2-3, with 9 nucleotides matching TRBD2. The CDR3 spans 16 residues. CDR1 is DFQATT, CDR2 SNEGSKA, per germline (reference sequence). The junction had 7 bases not matched to a gene; V was cut back by 3 bases and J by 0 bases. CDR3 bases: TGCAGTGCTAGGAATTTAGCGGGAGTGAGCACAGATACGCAGTATTTT. It yields the protein CSARNLAGVSTDTQYF.

The sample holds many counts of this clonotype. The V and J genes are TRBV7-2 and TRBJ2-2; 8 nucleotides agree with TRBD1. The CDR3 length is 16 residues. Germline V lookup: CDR1 SGHTA, CDR2 FQGNSA. Trimming at V came to 3 bases and at J to 9 bases, leaving 12 bases not matched to a gene. The CDR3, as DNA: TGTGCCAGCAGCTTTACCCAGGGGGCTTACCGTAGGGAGCTGTTTTTT. The encoded protein is CASSFTQGAYRRELFF.

This clonotype was counted ten times or more. The J gene is TRBJ2-3, the V gene TRBV10-3; a possible D gene is TRBD1 (6 bases). The CDR3 has 14 amino acids. The germline V gene has CDR1 ENHRY and CDR2 SYGVKD. With 2 bases removed from V and 1 base from J, the gap between germline ends came to 7 bases. In DNA, the CDR3 is TGTGCCATCAGTGAGGGACAGCGCACAGATACGCAGTATTTT. It is translated as CAISEGQRTDTQYF.

In its sample, this clonotype was seen many times. V is TRBV6-2 or TRBV6-3 and J is TRBJ2-1, with 12 positions matching TRBD1. There are 15 residues in the CDR3. Germline CDR1 reads MNHEY; CDR2 reads SVGEGT. The ends lost 5 bases at V and 5 bases at J; junction bases unmatched: 4. This CDR3 reads CASSQGQGAHNEQFF. Here the CDR3 DNA reads TGTGCCAGCAGTCAGGGACAGGGGGCGCACAATGAGCAGTTCTTC.

This clonotype has a handful of counts. The gene calls are TRBV7-9 and TRBJ2-1; the D is unclear. The CDR3 has 15 residues. Trimming pared 5 bases from V and 5 bases from J, leaving 16 bases between. Germline V gives CDR1 SEHNR, CDR2 FQNEAQ (reference sequence). The CDR3 DNA reads TGTGCCAGCAGCCTCTCAGTGGGTATAGACAATGAGCAGTTCTTC. This gives the protein CASSLSVGIDNEQFF. The entire variable domain, with the rest obtained from reference TRBV7-9 and TRBJ2-1, is as follows: DTGVSQNPRHKITKRGQNVTFRCDPISEHNRLYWYRQTLGQGPEFLTYFQNEAQLEKSRLLSDRFSAERPKGSFSTLEIQRTEQGDSAMYLCASSLSVGIDNEQFFGPGTRLTVL.

There are many counts of this clonotype. The chain uses TRBV9 and TRBJ2-1; 12 bases map to TRBD2. CDR1 SGDLS and CDR2 YYNGEE come from the germline V gene. Unmatched junction bases numbered 18, after V lost 3 bases and J lost 2 bases. The CDR3 has 21 amino acids. The CDR3 reads CASSAEGRRTSGIVAYNEQFF. The CDR3 nucleotides are TGTGCCAGCAGCGCGGAGGGGAGAAGGACTAGCGGGATCGTCGCCTACAATGAGCAGTTCTTC.

This clonotype was found many times. The chain recombines TRBV28 with TRBJ2-1; D is ambiguous. The CDR3 covers 14 residues. Trimming removed 5 bases from V and 2 bases from J, with 10 bases in between. Germline V gene sequence: CDR1 MDHEN, CDR2 SYDVKM. The CDR3 nucleotides read TGTGCCAGCAGTCTCAGGTACCCCTACAATGAGCAGTTCTTC. Residues: CASSLRYPYNEQFF.

This clonotype appeared a few times. The chain uses TRBV28 and TRBJ2-3, with TRBD1 identical over 11 bases. The CDR3 loop spans 15 amino acids. Germline CDR1 is MDHEN and CDR2 is SYDVKM. V was pared by 6 bases and J by 5 bases, with 7 bases of the junction left unmatched. CDR3 DNA: TGTGCCAGCAGGGAGTCCGGGACAGGGGGAGATACGCAGTATTTT. Encoded protein: CASRESGTGGDTQYF.